This T cell receptor beta chain was found in a study of CD8 T cells in ankylosing spondylitis. This clonotype was seen ten or more times. This CDR3 is 14 amino acids long. J was trimmed by 4 bases and V by 0 bases; bases with no gene match: 1. The germline gives CDR1 SGHRS, CDR2 YFSETQ. MiXCR, run by TCRdb on the 5' RACE reads, gives a single entry per CDR3 protein. The profile shows around 130,000 distinct CDR3 sequences, 7% of them singletons. This TCR was sampled from a male donor with ankylosing spondylitis or in good health (not recorded which). Sequencing was carried out using blood, either unsorted or a sorted T cell fraction (not recorded which). J is TRBJ1-2 and V is TRBV5-1; 9 bases map to TRBD1. CDR3 DNA sequence: TGCGCCAGCAGCTTGGGGGACAGGGCCTATGGCTACACCTTC. Translated: CASSLGDRAYGYTF.